This T cell receptor beta chain was found in a study of blood T cells in healthy people across ages. The CDR3 covers 14 residues. Germline V CDR1 and CDR2: MDHEN, SYDVKM. V lost 7 bases and J 15 bases, leaving 22 bases between the germline ends. Then a second PCR, running roughly 6 to 11 cycles, was carried out with a sample-barcoded 5' primer and a J-beta primer mix. MiXCR was run by TCRdb on the 5' RACE reads, yielding one entry per CDR3 protein. This sample carries 750,000 to 950,000 distinct CDR3 sequences, around 29% of them seen once, and the ten largest clones take 10%. These data are also associated with another study on T cells of mothers and their children.

The chain links TRBV28 to TRBJ1-6; D possibly corresponds to TRBD1 (5 bases). The specimen was blood. The source of this sequence is a woman aged 40-49 years in good health. CDR3 protein: CASISSGPLKVLHF. The DNA of the CDR3 is TGTGCCAGCATCTCATCGGGACCCCTTAAGGTCCTCCACTTT.